This TCR beta chain was sequenced during a study of blood T cell repertoires in COVID-19. Study-wide context: The analysed material was cDNA or gDNA that came from T cells, B-cell-depleted T cells, or PBMCs.

Repertoires were generated with immunoSEQ multiplex PCR, while TCRdb's copy carries only in-frame clones and drops some. The table shows some 80,000 clones, with about 82% occurring only once. The CDR3 totals 15 residues. The germline V gene has CDR1 MNHEY and CDR2 SMNVEV (reference sequence). The ends lost 1 base at V and 4 bases at J; junction bases unmatched: 4. Source material: peripheral blood. The receptor's source is a man at least 80 years old with active or convalescent COVID-19. The chain uses TRBV27 and TRBJ1-5, with 7 bases identical to TRBD1. CDR3 in amino acids: CASSLWGTENQPQHF. As DNA, the CDR3 is TGTGCCAGCAGTTTATGGGGGACAGAGAATCAGCCCCAGCATTTT.